The 20 T cell receptor beta chains given below trace back to one sample, sequenced in a study of identical twins. TCRdb ran MiXCR on the 5' RACE reads and lists one entry per CDR3 protein. Seen here are approximately 670,000 distinct CDR3 sequences, 6.1% observed once, and the top ten hold roughly 1.6%. The specimen sequenced was naive T cells sorted from blood. These receptors came from a man aged 18 to 29 in good health.

This clonotype occurred a few times. This sequence joins TRBV6-5 and TRBJ2-7, with TRBD2 matching over 7 bases. In germline, CDR1 is MNHEY, CDR2 SVGAGI. J gave up 6 bases and V 0 bases, and 8 bases lay outside the gene matches. CDR3 length equals 15 residues. CDR3: CASSYSGRVVGEQYF. The DNA for the CDR3 is TGTGCCAGCAGTTACTCGGGGAGGGTGGTAGGCGAGCAGTACTTC.

This clonotype was found a few times. The rearrangement joins TRBV6-5 to TRBJ2-2, with TRBD1 as a possible D gene (6 bases). The ends were cut back, 5 bases at V and 5 bases at J, with 18 bases in the middle. Germline V CDR1 and CDR2: MNHEY, SVGAGI. The CDR3 has 16 residues. The CDR3 DNA follows: TGTGCCAGCAGTCTACAACAGGGTCTCTTAACCGGGGAGCTGTTTTTT. Protein product: CASSLQQGLLTGELFF.

This clonotype came up many times. The CDR3 region has the DNA TGTGCCAGCACTACCCTCGGGAGTGTGGGACGACATACGCAGTATTTT. Residues: CASTTLGSVGRHTQYF. This chain uses TRBV6-1 with TRBJ2-3, with D maybe TRBD2 (6 bases). The V gene lost 7 bases and the J gene lost 7 bases, with 24 bases spanning the gap. This CDR3 has 16 amino acids. Germline V gives CDR1 MNHNS, CDR2 SASEGT.

The V gene is TRBV18, the J gene TRBJ2-5; D remains unclear. This CDR3 is 13 amino acids long. Germline CDR1 KGHSH, CDR2 LQKENI. Trimming shortened V by 3 bases and J by 5 bases, and 10 bases separated the two germline ends. The CDR3, as DNA: TGTGCCAGCTCACCCAGCAGGCGGGAGACCCAGTACTTC. Its translation is CASSPSRRETQYF.

This clonotype has more than one count but fewer than ten. The chain carries TRBV4-1 and TRBJ2-7, with D perhaps being TRBD1 or TRBD2 (5 bases each). The CDR3 spans 18 residues. Between the trimmed V and J ends, which lost 1 base and 2 bases, there was a span of 21 bases. Germline V gene sequence: CDR1 MGHRA, CDR2 YSYEKL. The DNA for the CDR3 is TGCGCCAGCAGCCAAGTTAGTAAAGCGGCAGGGCCACCCTACGAGCAGTACGTC. This codes for CASSQVSKAAGPPYEQYV.

There are many counts of this clonotype. The chain uses TRBV27 and TRBJ2-1; 14 bases agree with TRBD2. The germline V gene has CDR1 MNHEY and CDR2 SMNVEV (reference sequence). Unmatched junction bases numbered 10, after V lost 11 bases and J lost 4 bases. The CDR3 spans 16 residues. In DNA, the CDR3 is TGTGCCTCGGAGACTAGCGGGAGGGCAGGGTACAATGAGCAGTTCTTC. Its translation: CASETSGRAGYNEQFF.

This clonotype was detected many times. V usage is TRBV6-2 or TRBV6-3 and J usage is TRBJ1-4; no clear D. Between the trimmed V and J ends, which lost 7 bases and 5 bases, there was a span of 14 bases. The germline V gene encodes CDR1 MNHEY and CDR2 SVGEGT. The CDR3 length is 14 residues. CDR3 DNA: TGTGCCAGCAAAACGGACGGCGCGAATGAAAAACTGTTTTTT. Its protein is CASKTDGANEKLFF.

This clonotype has at least ten counts. This sequence joins TRBV7-2 and TRBJ2-1; TRBD2 is a possible D gene (5 bases). V lost 1 base to trimming and J lost 7 bases, with 11 bases between them. Germline CDR1 SGHTA, CDR2 FQGNSA. This CDR3 is 14 amino acids long. CDR3 DNA sequence: TGTGCCAGCAGCTTAGGTGGGAGCAGGAATGAGCAGTTCTTC. Translated: CASSLGGSRNEQFF.

This clonotype has only a few counts. The V call is TRBV2, the J call TRBJ2-1; 7 bases line up with TRBD2. V lost 4 bases, J lost 2 bases, and 14 bases stayed unmatched. The CDR3 spans 18 residues. Germline CDR1 SNHLY, CDR2 FYNNEI. The CDR3: CASSGSGGGRIAYNEQFF. The CDR3 bases are TGTGCCAGCAGTGGCTCCGGAGGCGGGAGAATCGCCTACAATGAGCAGTTCTTC. Based on the CDR3 plus reference TRBV2 and TRBJ2-1, the full variable domain is EPEVTQTPSHQVTQMGQEVILRCVPISNHLYFYWYRQILGQKVEFLVSFYNNEISEKSEIFDDQFSVERPDGSNFTLKIRSTKLEDSAMYFCASSGSGGGRIAYNEQFFGPGTRLTVL.

This clonotype was recorded a few times. This chain joins TRBV6-2 or TRBV6-3 and TRBJ1-5, with unresolved D. V dropped 5 bases and J dropped 5 bases, with 13 bases sitting between them. The germline gives CDR1 MNHEY, CDR2 SVGEGT. CDR3 length equals 14 residues. The CDR3 is CASSPAGPHQPQHF. The CDR3 coding sequence is TGTGCCAGCAGTCCGGCAGGCCCTCATCAGCCCCAGCATTTT.

This clonotype was picked up many times. V usage is TRBV29-1 and J usage is TRBJ1-2; tentative D call: TRBD1 (5 bases). Germline loops: CDR1 SQVTM, CDR2 ANQGSEA. V lost 4 bases, J lost 7 bases, and 22 bases lay in between. This CDR3 has 15 amino acids. CDR3 loop: CSVADHTTGPLGYTF. CDR3 nucleotides: TGCAGCGTTGCGGACCATACAACAGGTCCTCTTGGCTACACCTTC.

This clonotype was found many times. The rearrangement uses TRBV5-1 and TRBJ2-3; 9 bases map to TRBD1. V was pared by 4 bases and J by 0 bases, with 6 bases of the junction left unmatched. There are 16 residues in the CDR3. Germline V gene sequence: CDR1 SGHRS, CDR2 YFSETQ. The chain's CDR3 is CASSPGQGTSTDTQYF. For the CDR3, the DNA is TGCGCCAGCAGCCCCGGACAGGGGACTAGCACAGATACGCAGTATTTT.

This clonotype showed up just a few times. V gene TRBV6-1 combines with J gene TRBJ2-7; 10 bases align to TRBD1. CDR3 length: 15 amino acids. Germline loops: CDR1 MNHNS, CDR2 SASEGT. Trimming at V came to 5 bases and at J to 6 bases, leaving 10 bases not matched to a gene. CDR3: CASSPRGTGVSEQYF. The CDR3, as DNA: TGTGCCAGCAGTCCCCGTGGGACAGGGGTTTCCGAGCAGTACTTC.

This clonotype was counted many times. The chain carries TRBV4-1 and TRBJ2-5; 8 bases line up with TRBD2. V shed 3 bases, J shed 5 bases, and the junction held 11 bases outside the gene matches. The CDR3 length is 16 residues. Germline values: CDR1 MGHRA, CDR2 YSYEKL. CDR3 in DNA: TGCGCCAGCAGCCACACCAGCGGGAGAGGTCGTGAGACCCAGTACTTC. It translates to CASSHTSGRGRETQYF.

At least ten counts were recorded for this clonotype. V usage is TRBV3-1 and J usage is TRBJ1-5; possible D gene TRBD1, 5 bases. The CDR3 totals 13 residues. Trimming removed 1 base from V and 4 bases from J, with 5 bases in between. CDR1 LGHDT and CDR2 YNNKEL come from the germline V gene (reference sequence). The CDR3 loop is CASSQAGNQPQHF. CDR3 DNA: TGTGCCAGCAGCCAAGCAGGGAATCAGCCCCAGCATTTT.

This clonotype was counted many times. The V call is TRBV5-1, the J call TRBJ2-1; D uncertain. The ends were cut back, 7 bases at V and 0 bases at J, with 11 bases in the middle. Germline-derived CDR1 and CDR2 are SGHRS and YFSETQ. The CDR3 spans 14 residues. CDR3 amino acids: CASGASPSYNEQFF. CDR3 nucleotide sequence: TGCGCCAGCGGAGCGAGTCCCTCCTACAATGAGCAGTTCTTC.

The chain recombines TRBV20-1 with TRBJ1-5; TRBD1 matches at 10 bases. There are 13 residues in the CDR3. Germline V gene sequence: CDR1 DFQATT, CDR2 SNEGSKA (reference sequence). In DNA form, the CDR3 reads TGCAGCTGGACAGGGGGGAGCAATCAGCCCCAGCATTTT. Its translation: CSWTGGSNQPQHF.

This clonotype was seen ten or more times. This chain joins TRBV7-9 and TRBJ2-3, with 7 bases that match TRBD1. From germline, CDR1 is SEHNR and CDR2 FQNEAQ (reference sequence). The ends lost 8 bases at V and 1 base at J; junction bases unmatched: 6. The CDR3 consists of 14 residues. The CDR3, as DNA: TGTGCCAGCGGAGACAGGGCCGGCACAGATACGCAGTATTTT. Protein: CASGDRAGTDTQYF. The full variable domain, in which reference TRBV7-9 and TRBJ2-3 provide the parts outside the CDR3, is DTGVSQNPRHKITKRGQNVTFRCDPISEHNRLYWYRQTLGQGPEFLTYFQNEAQLEKSRLLSDRFSAERPKGSFSTLEIQRTEQGDSAMYLCASGDRAGTDTQYFGPGTRLTVL.

This sequence joins TRBV29-1 and TRBJ1-1; TRBD1 might be the D (5 bases). Trimming removed 4 bases at V and 1 base at J, with 10 bases between. The germline V gene encodes CDR1 SQVTM and CDR2 ANQGSEA. The CDR3 is 13 amino acids. CDR3 sequence (DNA): TGCAGCGTTGCCGGGGGGGAGAACACTGAAGCTTTCTTT. Translating it yields CSVAGGENTEAFF. The complete variable domain, with remaining parts taken from reference TRBV29-1 and TRBJ1-1, reads SAVISQKPSRDICQRGTSLTIQCQVDSQVTMMFWYRQQPGQSLTLIATANQGSEATYESGFVIDKFPISRPNLTFSTLTVSNMSPEDSSIYLCSVAGGENTEAFFGQGTRLTVV.

V gene TRBV29-1 combines with J gene TRBJ2-3; D may be TRBD1 or TRBD2 (5 bases each). Trimming left V 2 bases short and J 14 bases short, with 14 bases between. There are 11 residues in the CDR3. CDR1 and CDR2 (germline): SQVTM, ANQGSEA. CDR3 amino acids: CSVEYGTLRYF. In DNA, the CDR3 is TGCAGCGTTGAATATGGGACCCTCCGGTATTTT.